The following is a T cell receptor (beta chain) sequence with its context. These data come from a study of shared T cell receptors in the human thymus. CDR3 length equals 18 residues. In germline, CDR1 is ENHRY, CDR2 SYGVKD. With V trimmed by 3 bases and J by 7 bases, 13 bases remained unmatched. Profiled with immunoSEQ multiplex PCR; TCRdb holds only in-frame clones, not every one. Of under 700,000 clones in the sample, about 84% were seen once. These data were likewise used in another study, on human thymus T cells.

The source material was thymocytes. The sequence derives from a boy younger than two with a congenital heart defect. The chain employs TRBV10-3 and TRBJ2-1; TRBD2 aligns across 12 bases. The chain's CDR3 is CAISDGTSGYPHKNEQFF. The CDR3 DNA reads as TGTGCCATCAGTGACGGGACTAGCGGGTACCCTCACAAGAATGAGCAGTTCTTC.